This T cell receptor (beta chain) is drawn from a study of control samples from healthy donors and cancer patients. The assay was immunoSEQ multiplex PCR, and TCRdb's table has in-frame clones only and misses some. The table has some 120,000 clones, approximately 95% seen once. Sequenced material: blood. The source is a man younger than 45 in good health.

The CDR3 is CASSFWSSYNSPLHF. The CDR3 DNA follows: TGTGCCAGCAGTTTTTGGAGCTCCTATAATTCACCCCTCCACTTT. The V call is TRBV27, the J call TRBJ1-6, with D unresolved. This CDR3 spans 15 amino acids. Trimming removed 3 bases from V and 0 bases from J, with 6 bases in between. Germline CDR1 is MNHEY and CDR2 is SMNVEV (reference sequence).